This T cell receptor (beta chain) was captured in a study of cytomegalovirus exposure and HLA in healthy donors (dated by TCRdb to 2015 to 2018). Looking at the study overall: According to a later analysis, the 120 or so validation repertoires were produced on the same platform as the approximately 690 repertoires of the first cohort. The study aimed to test whether cataloging public T cell receptors could reveal signatures of past pathogen exposure. Along with the approximately 700-subject first cohort, a separate validation cohort of roughly 110 different subjects was used. To predict cytomegalovirus infection status, the study brought together high-throughput TCR immunosequencing, statistical association of individual TCRs with disease status, and machine learning.

Separate from the approximately 670-subject first cohort, the validation cohort of more than 90 subjects was the group to which the donors belonged. Remarks on this clone: The clone's antigen remains unknown. Base qualities are not recorded, but no much larger clone differs from it by a single base.

The protocol used for the library was the immunoSEQ multiplex PCR assay. In the source study's methods: A statistical classification framework was built for diagnosing cytomegalovirus status from the catalog of TCR beta chain sequences. This is the immuneACCESS table as TCRdb keeps it, with only in-frame sequences that have V and J called. A part of the clones is gone; compared with another copy, unresolved V genes explain less than half, and the rest is unexplained. V and J calls and clone size follow that table, whereas D and trimming were derived from the DNA. For this sample the table gives around 300,000 clones, of which roughly 85% were detected only once. 1% of the sample comes from the top ten. What the study reported, not specific to this receptor: All 120 or so repertoires were used to score co-occurrence in the validation cohort in a later analysis, because that analysis had no HLA typing for the cohort. Cytomegalovirus status was reported to be diagnosed by the classifier with high specificity and sensitivity in both the original and validation cohorts. A few of the identified cytomegalovirus-associated TCR beta chains were confirmed in vitro to be specific for cytomegalovirus antigens. A total of 150 or so TCR beta chains were listed by the study as associated with cytomegalovirus. Most TCR sequences were seen in very few donors, while some public TCRs were found in many individuals. A later analysis found that TCRs clustered in the first cohort also tended to co-occur in the roughly 110 validation repertoires, with 94% of cluster scores above 0. The authors suggested that the approach could potentially be extended to other disease states and immunological phenotypes.

From V the trimming removes 2 bases and from J it removes 4 bases, while the gene matches leave 9 bases of the junction unaccounted for. The CDR1 and CDR2 encoded by the germline V gene are SGHRS and YFSETQ. From its cysteine to its phenylalanine, the CDR3 spans 16 amino acids. Only the CDR3 DNA is retained, 48 bases long and in frame from the first base. The chain uses TRBV5-1 and TRBJ1-2; a stretch of 9 junction bases matches TRBD1. The specimen was PBMCs. This TCR derives from a young woman in good health and CMV-seronegative. The CDR3 in this case is CASSFVRDREFYGYTF. In nucleotide form, the sequence is TGCGCCAGCAGCTTCGTCCGGGACAGGGAGTTCTATGGCTACACCTTC.